The entry below gives a single TCR beta chain sequence along with its context. This specimen comes from a study of blood T cell repertoires in COVID-19. This table comes from immunoSEQ multiplex PCR, and its TCRdb copy is limited to in-frame clones, with some not included. This sample has 85,000 to 120,000 clones, with about four fifths found just once. The TCR originated in a human donor in a cohort sampled during active COVID-19. Sequenced sample: peripheral blood.

CDR3 sequence reads: CASSRGDRVAYNEQFF. The CDR3 region has the DNA TGCGCCAGCAGCCGGGGAGACAGGGTGGCCTACAATGAGCAGTTCTTC. V gene TRBV4-1 combines with J gene TRBJ2-1; 7 nucleotides agree with TRBD1. Germline CDR1 MGHRA, CDR2 YSYEKL. The CDR3 consists of 16 residues. With V trimmed by 4 bases and J by 2 bases, 8 bases remained unmatched.